This T cell receptor beta chain was recorded in a study of vaccination and CD4 T cells after COVID-19. Across the study: Each individual in the study obtained two doses of BNT162b2 or mRNA-1273 vaccine. Typically, post-vaccine samples were obtained a median approximately 70 days after dose two, within a range of 14 to 241.

This clonotype was seen a handful of times. What it recognizes is unknown. V lost 8 bases and J 8 bases, leaving 18 bases between the germline ends. The CDR3 covers 13 residues. Researchers used the Oncomine TCR Beta short-read assay to sequence DNA from cultured CD4+ T cells. TCRdb recomputed calls from the PCR reads with MiXCR, one row per CDR3 protein. The sample lists 4,000 to 6,500 distinct CDR3 sequences, 40% to 55% occurring once. The treatment was: 10-day PBMC culture with coronavirus spike peptide pools or control peptides (ViraFEST assay). Sequencing was carried out using CD4+ T cells from blood, cultured in vitro. The receptor's source is a human donor who had recovered from COVID-19. This chain connects TRBV12-3 or TRBV12-4 to TRBJ1-1; D perhaps matches TRBD1 (6 bases). The DNA for the CDR3 is TGTGCCAGCGCGAGCCTCGCAGGGGCCGAAGCTTTCTTT. Protein sequence: CASASLAGAEAFF.